Given below is one T cell receptor beta chain in context. The authors' processing: Amplification from reference gene primers served as the basis for estimated nucleated cell counts. Data came from immunoSEQ multiplex PCR; TCRdb stores just in-frame clones and leaves some out. The V and J calls and clone size were taken over from that table, and D and trimming were inferred from the DNA. This sample has 240,000 or so clones, with over 65% found just once. This sample was taken from a study of blood T cell repertoires in COVID-19. Study at large: Collection of acute and convalescent COVID-19 samples took place in the United States, Italy and Spain. Nucleic acid was either cDNA or gDNA, and it came from T cells, B-cell-depleted T cells, or PBMCs.

The germline V gene encodes CDR1 SGHRS and CDR2 YFSETQ. Trimming shortened V by 3 bases and J by 9 bases, and 10 bases separated the two germline ends. The length of the CDR3 is 12 residues. The receptor comes from a woman of 80 years or more with acute or convalescent COVID-19. Sequenced: peripheral blood. The chain links TRBV5-1 to TRBJ2-1, with D possibly being TRBD1 (5 bases). CDR3 DNA sequence: TGCGCCAGCAGCTGGAGTCAGGGTGAGCAGTTCTTC. It codes for CASSWSQGEQFF. Looking up the rest from reference TRBV5-1 and TRBJ2-1 gives the full variable domain: KAGVTQTPRYLIKTRGQQVTLSCSPISGHRSVSWYQQTPGQGLQFLFEYFSETQRNKGNFPGRFSGRQFSNSRSEMNVSTLELGDSALYLCASSWSQGEQFFGPGTRLTVL.